This T cell receptor (beta chain) was documented in a study of blood T cell repertoires in COVID-19. In the original workflow: Amplification from reference gene primers served as the basis for estimated nucleated cell counts. TCRdb's copy holds only in-frame clones and misses some; the assay was immunoSEQ multiplex PCR. V, J and clone size derive from that table, while D and trimming were established from the DNA sequence. The sample records 250,000 to 350,000 clones, around 84% being singletons. CDR1 and CDR2 from the germline V gene are SGHNT and YENEEA. This CDR3 has 15 residues. Trimming stripped 5 bases from V and 4 bases from J, with 17 bases between.

Sample: PBMCs or T cells enriched from blood (not recorded which). The chain joins TRBV11-3 to TRBJ1-1, with D tentatively TRBD1 (5 bases). The clonotype originates from a woman aged 18-29 years who had recovered from COVID-19. The CDR3 nucleotides are TGTGCCAGCAGCAACGCCGGGTCCGGGGGCACTGAAGCTTTCTTT. As protein: CASSNAGSGGTEAFF.